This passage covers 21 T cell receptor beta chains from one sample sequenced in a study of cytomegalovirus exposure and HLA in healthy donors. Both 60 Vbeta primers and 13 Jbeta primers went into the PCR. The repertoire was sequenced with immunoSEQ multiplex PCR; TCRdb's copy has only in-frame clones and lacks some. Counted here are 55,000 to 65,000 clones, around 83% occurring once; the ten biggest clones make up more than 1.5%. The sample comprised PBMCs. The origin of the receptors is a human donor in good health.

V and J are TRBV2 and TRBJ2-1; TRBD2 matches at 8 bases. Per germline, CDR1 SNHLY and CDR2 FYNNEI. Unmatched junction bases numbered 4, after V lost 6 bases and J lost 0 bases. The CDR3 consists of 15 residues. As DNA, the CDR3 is TGTGCCAGCAGGCCCCTAGCGGGCTCCTACAATGAGCAGTTCTTC. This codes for CASRPLAGSYNEQFF.

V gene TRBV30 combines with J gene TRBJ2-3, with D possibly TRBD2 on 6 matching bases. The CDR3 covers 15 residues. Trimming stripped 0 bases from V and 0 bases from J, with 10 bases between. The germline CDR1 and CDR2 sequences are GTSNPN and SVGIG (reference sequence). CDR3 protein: CAWSVKGTSTDTQYF. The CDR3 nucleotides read TGTGCCTGGAGTGTAAAGGGGACTAGCACAGATACGCAGTATTTT.

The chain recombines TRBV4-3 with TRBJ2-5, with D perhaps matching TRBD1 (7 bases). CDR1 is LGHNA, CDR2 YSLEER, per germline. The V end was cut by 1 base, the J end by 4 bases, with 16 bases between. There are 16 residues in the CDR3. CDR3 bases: TGCGCCAGCAGCCAAGTCCCCCAGGGGGGCGGAGAGACCCAGTACTTC. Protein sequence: CASSQVPQGGGETQYF.

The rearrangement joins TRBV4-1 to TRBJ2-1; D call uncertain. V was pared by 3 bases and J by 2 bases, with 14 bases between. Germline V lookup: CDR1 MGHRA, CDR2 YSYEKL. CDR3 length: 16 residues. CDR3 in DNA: TGCGCCAGCAGCCAGCTGAACATCATCGCCTACAATGAGCAGTTCTTC. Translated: CASSQLNIIAYNEQFF.

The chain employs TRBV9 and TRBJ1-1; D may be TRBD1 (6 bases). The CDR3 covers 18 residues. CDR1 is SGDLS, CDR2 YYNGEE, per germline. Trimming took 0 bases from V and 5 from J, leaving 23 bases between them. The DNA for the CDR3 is TGTGCCAGCAGCGTAGGGGTTTTCAAGGGGGAAAGAAGAACTGAAGCTTTCTTT. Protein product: CASSVGVFKGERRTEAFF.

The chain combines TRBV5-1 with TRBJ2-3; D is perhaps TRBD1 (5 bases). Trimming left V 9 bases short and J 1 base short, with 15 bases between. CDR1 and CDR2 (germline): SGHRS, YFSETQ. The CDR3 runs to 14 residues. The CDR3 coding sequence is TGCGCCATTGGCAAGGGGCCTGGCACAGATACGCAGTATTTT. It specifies CAIGKGPGTDTQYF.

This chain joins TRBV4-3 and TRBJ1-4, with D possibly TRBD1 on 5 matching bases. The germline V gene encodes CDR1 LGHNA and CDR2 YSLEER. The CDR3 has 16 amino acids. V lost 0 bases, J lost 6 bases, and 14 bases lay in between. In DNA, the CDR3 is TGCGCCAGCAGCCAAGATCGGGGGGGAAATGATGAAAAACTGTTTTTT. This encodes CASSQDRGGNDEKLFF.

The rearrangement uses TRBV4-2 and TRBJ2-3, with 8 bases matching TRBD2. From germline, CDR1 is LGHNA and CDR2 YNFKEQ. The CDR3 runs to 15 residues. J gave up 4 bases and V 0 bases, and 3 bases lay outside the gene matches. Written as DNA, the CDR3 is TGTGCCAGCAGCCAAGATCTCGGGGGGGCAGATACGCAGTATTTT. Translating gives CASSQDLGGADTQYF.

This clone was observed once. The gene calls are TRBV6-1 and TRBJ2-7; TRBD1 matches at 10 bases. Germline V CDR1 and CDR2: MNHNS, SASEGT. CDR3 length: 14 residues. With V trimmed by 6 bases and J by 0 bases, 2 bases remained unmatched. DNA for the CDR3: TGTGCCAGCAGGGGGGACAGGGGCTCCTACGAGCAGTACTTC. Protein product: CASRGDRGSYEQYF.

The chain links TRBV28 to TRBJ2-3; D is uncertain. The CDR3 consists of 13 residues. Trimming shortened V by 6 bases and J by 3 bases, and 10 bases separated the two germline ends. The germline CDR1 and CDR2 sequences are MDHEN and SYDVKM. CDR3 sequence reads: CASRVSVTDTQYF. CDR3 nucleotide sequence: TGTGCCAGCAGGGTATCAGTAACAGATACGCAGTATTTT.

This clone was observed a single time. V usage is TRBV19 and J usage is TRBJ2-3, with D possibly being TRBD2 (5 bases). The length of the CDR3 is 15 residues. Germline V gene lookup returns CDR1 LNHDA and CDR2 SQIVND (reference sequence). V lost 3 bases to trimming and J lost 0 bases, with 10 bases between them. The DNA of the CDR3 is TGTGCCAGTAGTATCTGGACTGCAAGCACAGATACGCAGTATTTT. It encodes CASSIWTASTDTQYF. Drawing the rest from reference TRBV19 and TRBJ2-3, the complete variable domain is DGGITQSPKYLFRKEGQNVTLSCEQNLNHDAMYWYRQDPGQGLRLIYYSQIVNDFQKGDIAEGYSVSREKKESFPLTVTSAQKNPTAFYLCASSIWTASTDTQYFGPGTRLTVL.

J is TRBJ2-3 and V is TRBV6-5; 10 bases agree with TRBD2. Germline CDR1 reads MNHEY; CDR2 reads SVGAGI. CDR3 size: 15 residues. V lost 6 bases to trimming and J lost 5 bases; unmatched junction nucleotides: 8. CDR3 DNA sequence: TGTGCCAGCAGCCGGCTAGCGGGGGTTCGAGATACGCAGTATTTT. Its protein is CASSRLAGVRDTQYF.

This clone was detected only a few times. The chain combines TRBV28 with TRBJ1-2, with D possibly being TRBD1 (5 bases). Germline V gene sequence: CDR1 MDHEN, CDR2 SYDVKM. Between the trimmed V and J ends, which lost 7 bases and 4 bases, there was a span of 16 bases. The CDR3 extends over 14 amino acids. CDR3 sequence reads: CASTLGGVGYGYTF. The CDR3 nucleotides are TGTGCCAGCACCCTCGGGGGGGTTGGCTATGGCTACACCTTC.

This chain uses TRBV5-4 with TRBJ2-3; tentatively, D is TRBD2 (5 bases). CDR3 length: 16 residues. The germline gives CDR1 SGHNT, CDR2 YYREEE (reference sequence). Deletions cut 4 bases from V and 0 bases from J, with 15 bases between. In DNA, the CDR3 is TGTGCCAGCAGCCCTGGAGGCAGAGCTAGCACAGATACGCAGTATTTT. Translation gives CASSPGGRASTDTQYF. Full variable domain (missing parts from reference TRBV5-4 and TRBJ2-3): ETGVTQSPTHLIKTRGQQVTLRCSSQSGHNTVSWYQQALGQGPQFIFQYYREEENGRGNFPPRFSGLQFPNYSSELNVNALELDDSALYLCASSPGGRASTDTQYFGPGTRLTVL.

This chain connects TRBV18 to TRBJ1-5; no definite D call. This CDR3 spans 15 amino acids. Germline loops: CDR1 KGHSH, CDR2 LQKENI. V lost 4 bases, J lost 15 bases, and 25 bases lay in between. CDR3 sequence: CASSRAVQEGKYRHF. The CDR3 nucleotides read TGTGCCAGCTCACGCGCGGTTCAGGAGGGAAAATATCGGCATTTT.

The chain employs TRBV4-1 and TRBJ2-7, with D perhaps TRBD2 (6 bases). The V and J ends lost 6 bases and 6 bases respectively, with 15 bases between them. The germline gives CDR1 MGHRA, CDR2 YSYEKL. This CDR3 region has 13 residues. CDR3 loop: CASSLALGGEQYF. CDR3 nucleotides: TGCGCCAGCAGTCTAGCCTTGGGGGGCGAGCAGTACTTC.

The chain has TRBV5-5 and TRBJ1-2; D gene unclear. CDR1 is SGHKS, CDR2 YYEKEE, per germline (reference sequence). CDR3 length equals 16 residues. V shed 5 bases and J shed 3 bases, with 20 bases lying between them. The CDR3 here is CASSLTPGSTYYGYTF. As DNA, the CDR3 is TGTGCCAGCAGTCTGACTCCGGGATCAACATACTATGGCTACACCTTC.

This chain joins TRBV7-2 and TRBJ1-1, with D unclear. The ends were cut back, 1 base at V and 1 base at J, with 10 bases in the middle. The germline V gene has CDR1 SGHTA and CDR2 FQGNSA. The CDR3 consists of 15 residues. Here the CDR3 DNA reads TGTGCCAGCAGCTTAGGCAGTCTCCCGAACACTGAAGCTTTCTTT. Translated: CASSLGSLPNTEAFF.

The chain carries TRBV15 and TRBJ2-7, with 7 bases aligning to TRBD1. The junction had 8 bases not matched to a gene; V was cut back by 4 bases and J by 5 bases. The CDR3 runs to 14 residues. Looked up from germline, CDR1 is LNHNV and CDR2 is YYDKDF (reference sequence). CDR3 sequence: CATSIGQGDHEQYF. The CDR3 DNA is TGTGCCACCAGCATAGGGCAGGGGGACCACGAGCAGTACTTC.

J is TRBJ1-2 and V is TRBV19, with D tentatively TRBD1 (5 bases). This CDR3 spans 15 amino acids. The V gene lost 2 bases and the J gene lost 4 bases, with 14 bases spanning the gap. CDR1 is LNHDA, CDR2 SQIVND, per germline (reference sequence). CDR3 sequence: CASSIRSQGVYGYTF. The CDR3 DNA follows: TGTGCCAGTAGTATAAGGTCCCAGGGCGTCTATGGCTACACCTTC.

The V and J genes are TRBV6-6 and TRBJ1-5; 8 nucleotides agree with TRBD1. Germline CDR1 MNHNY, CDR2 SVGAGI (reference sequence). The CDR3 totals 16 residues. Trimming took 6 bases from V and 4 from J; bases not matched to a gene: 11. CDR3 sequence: CASRTGGQGPNQPQHF. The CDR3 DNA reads TGTGCCAGCAGAACAGGAGGACAGGGACCTAATCAGCCCCAGCATTTT.